Below are 14 T cell receptor beta chains sequenced from a single sample in a study of control samples from healthy donors and cancer patients. Assay used: immunoSEQ multiplex PCR; TCRdb lists only in-frame clones, some missing. The sample contains 150,000 to 200,000 clones, 91% of which appear only once. Sequencing was performed on blood. These receptors were collected from a woman in her twenties or thirties in good health.

The genes are TRBV7-2 and TRBJ2-6; D call uncertain. CDR3 length: 15 residues. Trimming took 1 base from V and 0 from J, leaving 4 bases between them. Per the germline V gene, CDR1 is SGHTA and CDR2 is FQGNSA. CDR3 sequence (DNA): TGTGCCAGCAGCTTAGAGCGCTCTGGGGCCAACGTCCTGACTTTC. Translated, it gives CASSLERSGANVLTF.

This clone was seen just once. Other nucleotide sequences from this sample produce the same CDR3. This chain joins TRBV7-3 and TRBJ1-1; 8 nucleotides align to TRBD1. Germline V CDR1 and CDR2: SGHTA, FQGTGA. CDR3 length: 15 residues. J lost 4 bases, V lost 2 bases, and 6 bases had no gene match. CDR3 DNA sequence: TGTGCCAGCAGCTTATCCGGGACAGGACGCACTGAAGCTTTCTTT. Translated: CASSLSGTGRTEAFF.

The J gene is TRBJ2-5, the V gene TRBV9; TRBD1 aligns across 9 bases. The germline V gene encodes CDR1 SGDLS and CDR2 YYNGEE. The J segment lost 5 bases and the V segment lost 0 bases, leaving 2 bases of the junction unmatched. The CDR3 has 14 amino acids. The CDR3 DNA is TGTGCCAGCAGCGTAGAGGACAGGGGTGAGACCCAGTACTTC. It codes for CASSVEDRGETQYF.

The chain uses TRBV19 and TRBJ1-1; a possible D gene is TRBD1 (5 bases). V was cut by 5 bases and J by 4 bases, with 14 bases left in between. This CDR3 contains 14 residues. Germline V gene sequence: CDR1 LNHDA, CDR2 SQIVND (reference sequence). The CDR3 DNA sequence: TGTGCCAGTAGTTCCGGGGGTTGGAGCACTGAAGCTTTCTTT. This gives the protein CASSSGGWSTEAFF. Combining the CDR3 with reference TRBV19 and TRBJ1-1 gives the whole variable domain DGGITQSPKYLFRKEGQNVTLSCEQNLNHDAMYWYRQDPGQGLRLIYYSQIVNDFQKGDIAEGYSVSREKKESFPLTVTSAQKNPTAFYLCASSSGGWSTEAFFGQGTRLTVV.

This clone was picked up one time. The chain couples TRBV5-1 to TRBJ1-3, with D possibly TRBD1 on 5 matching bases. The germline V gene encodes CDR1 SGHRS and CDR2 YFSETQ. The CDR3 contains 14 residues. Trimming left V 0 bases short and J 2 bases short, with 6 bases between. DNA of the CDR3: TGCGCCAGCAGCTTGGGGGGGACTGGAAACACCATATATTTT. It specifies CASSLGGTGNTIYF.

V is TRBV9 and J is TRBJ1-2, with no clear D. V was shortened by 0 bases and J by 5 bases, with 14 bases between the two germline ends. Germline assignment: CDR1 SGDLS and CDR2 YYNGEE. The CDR3 has 15 amino acids. The CDR3 sequence is CASSVDVGKGYGYTF. The CDR3 DNA reads as TGTGCCAGCAGCGTAGATGTGGGGAAAGGATATGGCTACACCTTC.

The rearrangement uses TRBV6-5 and TRBJ1-3; a possible D gene is TRBD1 (6 bases). CDR3 length: 14 amino acids. Trimming left V 5 bases short and J 0 bases short, with 8 bases between. Germline lookup yields CDR1 MNHEY and CDR2 SVGAGI. Here the CDR3 DNA reads TGTGCCAGCAGTACAGGGAGCTCTGGAAACACCATATATTTT. Translating it yields CASSTGSSGNTIYF.

In this sample, this clone turned up once. This sequence joins TRBV6-5 and TRBJ1-2; D may be TRBD1 (5 bases). Trimming removed 2 bases at V and 8 bases at J, with 9 bases between. Germline CDR1 reads MNHEY; CDR2 reads SVGAGI. CDR3 length equals 12 residues. This chain's CDR3 is CASSYGGIGYTF. The CDR3 bases are TGTGCCAGCAGTTACGGGGGGATCGGCTACACCTTC.

The chain couples TRBV3-1 (or the pseudogene TRBV3-2) to TRBJ1-2; 7 bases fit TRBD1. The CDR3 sequence is 14 residues long. Germline CDR1 LGHDT, CDR2 YNNKEL (reference sequence). With 4 bases clipped from V and 4 bases from J, the junction kept 6 bases outside the gene matches. CDR3 coding DNA: TGTGCCAGCAGCCCCCGACAGGGTCCCTATGGCTACACCTTC. This sequence encodes CASSPRQGPYGYTF.

The chain uses TRBV6-5 and TRBJ2-3, with a weak D call TRBD2 (6 bases). CDR3 length: 16 residues. The germline CDR1 and CDR2 sequences are MNHEY and SVGAGI. V lost 0 bases to trimming and J lost 2 bases, with 12 bases between them. As DNA, the CDR3 is TGTGCCAGCAGTTACTCCGGGAGACCCTCCACAGATACGCAGTATTTT. Translated: CASSYSGRPSTDTQYF.

V gene TRBV30 combines with J gene TRBJ2-5; 9 bases align to TRBD1. The CDR3 contains 15 residues. V lost 0 bases, J lost 4 bases, and 6 bases stayed unmatched. Germline V lookup: CDR1 GTSNPN, CDR2 SVGIG (reference sequence). The CDR3 here is CAWSVHTGGGETQYF. CDR3 nucleotide sequence: TGTGCCTGGAGTGTACATACAGGGGGCGGAGAGACCCAGTACTTC.

The chain couples TRBV4-2 to TRBJ2-1; 12 bases fit TRBD2. J was trimmed by 4 bases and V by 0 bases; bases with no gene match: 1. Germline V gene lookup returns CDR1 LGHNA and CDR2 YNFKEQ. This CDR3 is 16 amino acids long. The CDR3 region is CASSQETSGGYNEQFF. CDR3 coding DNA: TGTGCCAGCAGCCAAGAGACTAGCGGGGGATACAATGAGCAGTTCTTC.

V and J are TRBV7-2 and TRBJ2-7; D perhaps matches TRBD2 (7 bases). Matching the DNA end better, TRBJ2-5 makes the J call doubtful. Per germline, CDR1 SGHTA and CDR2 FQGNSA. The CDR3 spans 14 residues. CDR3 nucleotide sequence: TGTGCCAGCAGCTTCGGGGGGCAAGGAGAGACCCAGTACTTC. As protein: CASSFGGQGETQYF.

The chain combines TRBV28 with TRBJ1-2; maybe TRBD1 (6 bases). This CDR3 comprises 14 residues. Per germline, CDR1 MDHEN and CDR2 SYDVKM. Trimming left V 3 bases short and J 8 bases short, with 16 bases between. The CDR3 DNA reads TGTGCCAGCAGTTTGGCGGGGGGCACTAGCGGCTACACCTTC. Translating gives CASSLAGGTSGYTF.